This T cell receptor (beta chain) was identified during a study of coeliac disease (dated 2022 in TCRdb). With respect to the entire study: Coeliac patients were classed as newly diagnosed active disease, refractory coeliac disease type I, or disease controlled by a gluten-free diet. Because high-resolution HLA typing was not available, biased TRBV7-2 usage was queried as a proof of principle. Next-generation sequencing of rearranged TRB and TRG CDR3 regions was used on small intestinal lymphocyte fractions taken from coeliac and non-coeliac patients. The aim was to characterise TR repertoires of small intestinal T cells in active, refractory type I and gluten-free-diet-treated coeliac disease. A total of some 30 patients took part in the full study: approximately 22 had serologically confirmed coeliac disease and 8 were controls with non-small intestinal disorders. TRB sequencing was successfully performed on samples from under 35 subjects, among which around 25 paired bulk unsorted intraepithelial and lamina propria cell samples were included.

Aliquots of hundreds of thousands of cells were frozen in DMSO/FBS in liquid nitrogen, and a single aliquot per fraction was used for sequencing. Endoscopy and small intestinal biopsy were performed in all 30 or so patients in the study. To release lamina propria cells, the biopsy tissue left over after intraepithelial cell isolation was digested with collagenase. Genomic DNA was extracted from frozen unsorted cell fractions with the Qiagen DNeasy blood extraction kit. Broader findings and caveats from the paper: In the authors' view, the approach was unsuitable for unbiased detection of gliadin-specific T cells, since gliadin-specific T cells are scarce and rarely shared between patients. Published gliadin-specific TRB sequences were detected in about 55% of the 18 coeliac lamina propria samples but in only 1 of 6 controls. Compared with controls, active coeliac intraepithelial and lamina propria samples had TRB and TRG repertoires of lower clonality, which suggests that diverse T cells were recruited. TRB repertoires were found to be largely private, with most amino acid sequences unique to one sample, and no significant difference in V-gene usage was found between disease groups. The separation of intraepithelial from lamina propria cells did not yield high-purity fractions, so cross-contamination between compartments was possible.

Receptor amplification or capture employed the immunoSEQ multiplex PCR assay. The TR loci were subjected to amplification by multiplexed PCR, for which V gene segments served as targets of the forward primers and J gene segments as targets of the reverse primers. Amplified CDR3 regions were sequenced on the Illumina HiSeq System. As for the authors' bioinformatics: A nearest-neighbour algorithm merged closely related reads to remove PCR and sequencing errors and collapse data into unique sequences. Two measures summarised the repertoires: clonality, and T cell density, defined as TR molecules per amount of genomic DNA input. CDR3 amino acid sequences present in at least 80% of unsorted samples were defined as public TRs, and these public TRs were then tested for differential abundance between coeliac and control samples. Every lamina propria sample was searched for matches to a list of 218 published gliadin-specific TRB sequences. Disease-group differences in clonality and density were tested with Kruskal-Wallis tests followed by Dunn post-tests. TCRdb limited this immuneACCESS table to in-frame rearrangements with V and J called. A share of clones is missing; checked studies link under half to unresolved V genes, and the rest is unexplained. V and J calls and clone size are copied from that table; D and trimming were computed from the DNA. The sample table lists thousands of clones, 63% of them with a count of one. The ten largest make up 3.1% of the sample.

V loses 5 bases of germline sequence and J loses 4 bases, and the interval between the two ends is 15 bases. The CDR3 measures 15 amino acids from cysteine to phenylalanine. Of all the DNA, just the CDR3 is kept, 45 bases in frame from base 1. From the germline V gene, CDR1 is SGHTA and CDR2 is FQGNSA. A few counts support this clone. The specificity of this receptor is unknown. Base-call qualities are not available, and no considerably larger clone is one nucleotide away. The sequencing input was lamina propria lymphocytes from the gut. This specimen's cell subset or site label, interpreted: lamina propria cell (LPC) fraction of small intestinal biopsy. The sequence joins TRBV7-2 to TRBJ1-3; the best D guess is TRBD1, with 6 bases matching. This receptor was identified in a woman in her sixties or seventies with active celiac disease. At the DNA level, the sequence is TGTGCCAGCAGCGAAAGCAGGGGAGCAGGAAACACCATATATTTT. This gives the protein CASSESRGAGNTIYF.